The sample holds a few counts of the clone carrying this TCR beta chain. The source of the sample is a study of shared clonotypes between healthy human individuals. Germline V gives CDR1 SGHRS, CDR2 YFSETQ. With 7 bases clipped from V and 0 bases from J, the junction kept 5 bases outside the gene matches. The CDR3 loop spans 14 amino acids. The repertoire was sequenced with immunoSEQ multiplex PCR; TCRdb's copy has only in-frame clones and lacks some. The sample lists under 1,100,000 clones, around 76% occurring once. The sequence was collected from a man younger than 35 in good health. Specimen: memory CD4+ T cells sorted from blood. Subset in this sample: CD45RA-negative fraction. The rearrangement joins TRBV5-1 to TRBJ2-3, with TRBD1 identical over 7 bases. Here the CDR3 DNA reads TGCGCCAGCCGACCGGACAGGAGCACAGATACGCAGTATTTT. It codes for CASRPDRSTDTQYF.